Sequencing of this T cell receptor (beta chain) was carried out in a study of blood T cell repertoires in COVID-19. Study in general: Both acute and convalescent COVID-19 samples were obtained from the United States, Italy and Spain. PBMCs, B-cell-depleted T cells, or T cells were the source of the cDNA or gDNA that made up the material.

Profiling relied on immunoSEQ multiplex PCR, and the TCRdb table lists in-frame clones only, not all of them. The sample has 200,000 or so clones; roughly four fifths are singletons. Between the trimmed V and J ends, which lost 2 bases and 2 bases, there was a span of 14 bases. This CDR3 region has 16 residues. Germline values: CDR1 SGDLS, CDR2 YYNGEE. Sequencing was carried out using peripheral blood. This chain connects TRBV9 to TRBJ1-3; D gene ambiguous. The TCR originated in a woman aged 40 to 49 with acute or convalescent COVID-19. The CDR3 nucleotides read TGTGCCAGCAGCGTTTATGAGGTTTCGGCTGGAAACACCATATATTTT. It specifies CASSVYEVSAGNTIYF.